One sample yielded the 2 T cell receptor beta chains listed below, sequenced in a study of blood T cell repertoires in COVID-19. Some clones are missing from TCRdb's copy, which holds only in-frame ones; the method was immunoSEQ multiplex PCR. Among about 120,000 clones, 85% to 90% were seen once, and the ten largest hold 25% to 35%. Sequenced material: peripheral blood. These TCRs come from a man in his sixties or seventies with active or convalescent COVID-19.

The chain has TRBV28 and TRBJ2-1; D is possibly TRBD2 (6 bases). The CDR3 runs to 14 residues. Trimming pared 2 bases from V and 6 bases from J, leaving 11 bases between. The V gene's germline CDR1 is MDHEN and CDR2 SYDVKM. The CDR3 is CASSLGTWPNEQFF. Here the CDR3 DNA reads TGTGCCAGCAGTTTAGGGACTTGGCCCAATGAGCAGTTCTTC.

For this clone: A junction boundary mismatches the germline segment, possibly from a read error. The rearrangement joins TRBV7-7 to TRBJ2-1, with TRBD2 matching over 7 bases. CDR1 SSHAT and CDR2 FNYEAQ come from the germline V gene (reference sequence). This CDR3 comprises 15 residues. CDR3 DNA sequence: TGTGCTAGCAGCCTAGGGCCTAGCGGTTACAATGAGCAGTTCTTC. Its protein product is CASSLGPSGYNEQFF.